These 30 T cell receptor beta chains were sequenced from one sample in a study of blood T cell repertoires in COVID-19. Profiling relied on immunoSEQ multiplex PCR, and the TCRdb table lists in-frame clones only, not all of them. The sample lists under 450,000 clones, approximately 90% occurring once. Sequencing used PBMCs or T cells enriched from blood (not recorded which). These receptor sequences come from a woman aged 35 to 49 who had been exposed to COVID-19.

The chain employs TRBV29-1 and TRBJ1-4; the match to TRBD1 covers 8 bases. Germline V gene sequence: CDR1 SQVTM, CDR2 ANQGSEA. The CDR3 spans 16 residues. V dropped 6 bases and J dropped 8; count of bases not matched to a gene: 17. This CDR3 is CSVLTGTGSFREKLFF. DNA of the CDR3: TGCAGCGTACTTACCGGGACAGGCTCGTTTCGGGAAAAACTGTTTTTT.

The V call is TRBV10-2, the J call TRBJ2-2, with 10 bases aligning to TRBD2. V was pared by 8 bases and J by 4 bases, with 22 bases of the junction left unmatched. CDR1 and CDR2 (germline): WSHSY, SAAADI. The CDR3 is 20 amino acids. The CDR3 here is CASQAHHFKAGGGSTGELFF. The CDR3 DNA sequence: TGCGCCAGCCAGGCGCACCATTTCAAAGCGGGAGGGGGATCCACCGGGGAGCTGTTTTTT.

The chain has TRBV18 and TRBJ2-1; 10 bases line up with TRBD2. This CDR3 has 15 residues. V shed 3 bases, J shed 7 bases, and the junction held 6 bases outside the gene matches. Per germline, CDR1 KGHSH and CDR2 LQKENI. Here the CDR3 reads CASSPLAGAGNEQFF. The CDR3 region has the DNA TGTGCCAGCTCACCTCTAGCGGGAGCGGGGAATGAGCAGTTCTTC. The entire variable domain, with the rest obtained from reference TRBV18 and TRBJ2-1, is as follows: NAGVMQNPRHLVRRRGQEARLRCSPMKGHSHVYWYRQLPEEGLKFMVYLQKENIIDESGMPKERFSAEFPKEGPSILRIQQVVRGDSAAYFCASSPLAGAGNEQFFGPGTRLTVL.

This clone appeared a single time. The chain couples TRBV7-2 to TRBJ1-5, with D tentatively TRBD1 (5 bases). From germline, CDR1 is SGHTA and CDR2 FQGNSA. V lost 1 base and J 4 bases, leaving 11 bases between the germline ends. The CDR3 is 15 residues long. Here the CDR3 DNA reads TGTGCCAGCAGCTTAGGCAGGGTTGCGAATCAGCCCCAGCATTTT. This sequence encodes CASSLGRVANQPQHF.

The chain carries TRBV18 and TRBJ1-6; D is perhaps TRBD1 (6 bases). Trimming removed 3 bases from V and 6 bases from J, with 12 bases in between. Germline loops: CDR1 KGHSH, CDR2 LQKENI. The CDR3 is 15 amino acids. The CDR3 coding sequence is TGTGCCAGCTCACCCGATCAGGGGAGTAATTCACCCCTCCACTTT. Translating gives CASSPDQGSNSPLHF.

The chain carries TRBV6-4 and TRBJ2-3, with 9 bases matching TRBD1. From germline, CDR1 is MRHNA and CDR2 SNTAGT. Losses at the gene ends were 4 bases for V and 2 bases for J; bases not matched to a gene: 1. The CDR3 is 14 amino acids. As DNA, the CDR3 is TGTGCCAGCAGTGGGACAGGGGCCACAGATACGCAGTATTTT. This gives the protein CASSGTGATDTQYF.

The V and J genes are TRBV5-1 and TRBJ2-2; perhaps TRBD1 as D (5 bases). Germline CDR1 SGHRS, CDR2 YFSETQ. The CDR3 contains 16 residues. V lost 4 bases to trimming and J lost 0 bases, with 13 bases between them. CDR3 in DNA: TGCGCCAGCAGCCTCAGGGCAACCGCGAACACCGGGGAGCTGTTTTTT. The encoded protein is CASSLRATANTGELFF.

This clone has a single count. The CDR3 nucleotides read TGTGCCAGCAGCTCGGGGACACGCGGCACCGGGGAGCTGTTTTTT. This codes for CASSSGTRGTGELFF. J is TRBJ2-2 and V is TRBV11-2; maybe TRBD1 (6 bases). Trimming stripped 4 bases from V and 4 bases from J, with 13 bases between. There are 15 residues in the CDR3. Germline CDR1 is SGHAT and CDR2 is FQNNGV.

This rearrangement joins TRBV14 to TRBJ1-2, with a possible D match to TRBD1 (6 bases). CDR1 is SGHDN, CDR2 FVKESK, per germline. The CDR3 is 14 amino acids. Trimming removed 1 base at V and 8 bases at J, with 14 bases between. CDR3 nucleotide sequence: TGTGCCAGCAGCCAAGGGGGGGGGCGGCAGGGCTACACCTTC. It translates to CASSQGGGRQGYTF.

This chain joins TRBV5-6 and TRBJ2-3, with D possibly being TRBD1 (5 bases). The CDR3 extends over 17 amino acids. V was trimmed by 2 bases and J by 0 bases, leaving 16 bases between them. Germline V gene sequence: CDR1 SGHDT, CDR2 YYEEEE. The CDR3, as DNA: TGTGCCAGCAGCTTATGGGGCCGCCTACCTAGCACAGATACGCAGTATTTT. This sequence encodes CASSLWGRLPSTDTQYF. The whole variable domain, remainder taken from reference TRBV5-6 and TRBJ2-3, is DAGVTQSPTHLIKTRGQQVTLRCSPKSGHDTVSWYQQALGQGPQFIFQYYEEEERQRGNFPDRFSGHQFPNYSSELNVNALLLGDSALYLCASSLWGRLPSTDTQYFGPGTRLTVL.

J is TRBJ2-5 and V is TRBV15; D call uncertain. Looked up from germline, CDR1 is LNHNV and CDR2 is YYDKDF (reference sequence). Trimming took 1 base from V and 2 from J, leaving 5 bases between them. The CDR3 extends over 13 amino acids. The CDR3 sequence is CATSRGRQETQYF. DNA for the CDR3: TGTGCCACCAGCAGAGGGCGGCAAGAGACCCAGTACTTC.

The CDR3 loop reads CATAGTSVTGELFF. The CDR3 nucleotides are TGCGCCACAGCCGGGACTAGCGTAACCGGGGAGCTGTTTTTT. The chain recombines TRBV5-1 with TRBJ2-2, with 10 bases lining up with TRBD2. The J segment lost 5 bases and the V segment lost 9 bases, leaving 7 bases of the junction unmatched. The V gene's germline CDR1 is SGHRS and CDR2 YFSETQ. This CDR3 spans 14 amino acids.

The V and J genes are TRBV24-1 and TRBJ2-1; 9 bases agree with TRBD2. V shed 5 bases, J shed 3 bases, and the junction held 13 bases outside the gene matches. The germline gives CDR1 KGHDR, CDR2 SFDVKD. The CDR3 extends over 18 amino acids. The CDR3 DNA reads TGTGCCACCAGTGGAGAGACTAGCGGTACGAGACTCTACAATGAGCAGTTCTTC. Residues: CATSGETSGTRLYNEQFF.

This chain links TRBV2 with TRBJ1-2; TRBD1 matches 8 bases. Germline V gene sequence: CDR1 SNHLY, CDR2 FYNNEI. Trimming at V came to 6 bases and at J to 2 bases, leaving 8 bases not matched to a gene. The CDR3 totals 15 residues. The CDR3 sequence: CASRRMTGENYGYTF. The CDR3 nucleotides are TGTGCCAGCAGACGAATGACAGGGGAGAACTATGGCTACACCTTC.

This chain joins TRBV12-1 and TRBJ2-1; TRBD2 is taken as the D call from the table, unchecked against the DNA. TRBV12-1 is given as a pseudogene. The CDR3 consists of 14 residues. Here the CDR3 DNA reads TGTGCCAGCAGCTTTCCCCTAGCTTCGGGAGAGCAGTTCTTC. Protein sequence: CASSFPLASGEQFF.

This clone was seen just once. The chain employs TRBV9 and TRBJ2-5; no reliable D call. The V end was cut by 0 bases, the J end by 5 bases, with 8 bases between. CDR1 is SGDLS, CDR2 YYNGEE, per germline. The length of the CDR3 is 13 residues. The chain's CDR3 is CASSVGLFETQYF. CDR3 coding DNA: TGTGCCAGCAGCGTAGGGCTCTTTGAGACCCAGTACTTC.

The chain has TRBV3-1 (or the pseudogene TRBV3-2) and TRBJ1-1; D gene ambiguous. The CDR3 length is 16 residues. Germline V gene data show CDR1 as LGHDT and CDR2 as YNNKEL (reference sequence). The germline V and J ends were trimmed by 1 base and 0 bases, with 12 bases remaining between them. CDR3 sequence: CASSQAAQPMNTEAFF. The CDR3 DNA reads as TGTGCCAGCAGCCAAGCGGCACAGCCGATGAACACTGAAGCTTTCTTT.

The chain uses TRBV9 and TRBJ1-6; no clear D. This CDR3 region has 13 residues. V gave up 4 bases and J gave up 8 bases, with 10 bases separating them. Germline V gene sequence: CDR1 SGDLS, CDR2 YYNGEE. In DNA form, the CDR3 reads TGTGCCAGCAGCCCTCGGCGGGATTCACCCCTCCACTTT. It yields the protein CASSPRRDSPLHF.

V usage is TRBV30 and J usage is TRBJ2-3; 11 nucleotides align to TRBD2. Germline values: CDR1 GTSNPN, CDR2 SVGIG (reference sequence). This CDR3 comprises 16 residues. V was clipped by 4 bases and J by 4 bases; unmatched bases: 10. CDR3 sequence reads: CAWTMDSGGAADTQYF. In DNA, the CDR3 is TGTGCCTGGACCATGGATAGCGGGGGGGCGGCAGATACGCAGTATTTT. The complete variable domain, with remaining parts taken from reference TRBV30 and TRBJ2-3, reads SQTIHQWPATLVQPVGSPLSLECTVEGTSNPNLYWYRQAAGRGLQLLFYSVGIGQISSEVPQNLSASRPQDRQFILSSKKLLLSDSGFYLCAWTMDSGGAADTQYFGPGTRLTVL.

The J gene is TRBJ2-1, the V gene TRBV19; 9 bases match TRBD2. CDR1 and CDR2 from the germline V gene are LNHDA and SQIVND (reference sequence). V trimming: 1 base; J trimming: 8 bases; junction bases outside the gene matches: 0. The CDR3 runs to 13 residues. CDR3 sequence reads: CASSIVAGDEQFF. DNA for the CDR3: TGTGCCAGTAGTATAGTAGCGGGGGATGAGCAGTTCTTC.

V is TRBV7-3 and J is TRBJ1-6; tentatively, D is TRBD1 (5 bases). The CDR3 sequence is 16 residues long. Deletions cut 2 bases from V and 6 bases from J, with 14 bases between. The germline V gene has CDR1 SGHTA and CDR2 FQGTGA. The CDR3, as DNA: TGTGCCAGCAGCTTATACGGGGGACGCCTTAATTCACCCCTCCACTTT. Translated, it gives CASSLYGGRLNSPLHF.

The chain combines TRBV30 with TRBJ1-1, with TRBD1 matching 7 bases. Germline trimming cut 2 bases from V and 8 bases from J; bases unmatched to any gene: 5. The germline V gene encodes CDR1 GTSNPN and CDR2 SVGIG (reference sequence). CDR3 length: 12 residues. CDR3 sequence: CAWSQQTGEAFF. The CDR3, as DNA: TGTGCCTGGAGTCAACAGACAGGGGAAGCTTTCTTT.

The CDR3 DNA reads as TGTGCCAGCCGTTCGGACAGGAGAGATAATTCACCCCTCCACTTT. Protein product: CASRSDRRDNSPLHF. The rearrangement joins TRBV6-2 or TRBV6-3 to TRBJ1-6; 7 nucleotides line up with TRBD1. The CDR3 runs to 15 residues. Germline CDR1 reads MNHEY; CDR2 reads SVGEGT. V shed 8 bases and J 5 bases; nucleotides not matched to a gene: 9.

In its sample, this clone was seen once. The genes are TRBV5-1 and TRBJ1-6; D perhaps matches TRBD1 (5 bases). Germline V gives CDR1 SGHRS, CDR2 YFSETQ. This CDR3 has 15 residues. The V gene lost 0 bases and the J gene lost 6 bases, with 10 bases spanning the gap. The CDR3: CASSLGGQSNSPLHF. The CDR3 nucleotides are TGCGCCAGCAGCTTGGGAGGACAAAGTAATTCACCCCTCCACTTT.

The V gene is TRBV21-1, the J gene TRBJ1-1; whether TRBD1, the table's D call, matches the DNA was not checked. TRBV21-1 has pseudogene status. The length of the CDR3 is 17 residues. This CDR3 reads CASSRGSQGSWVTEAFF. DNA of the CDR3: TGTGCCAGCAGCCGTGGCAGTCAGGGTTCATGGGTAACTGAAGCTTTCTTT.

Turning to this clone: This sample also contains other DNA sequences that code for the same CDR3. V usage is TRBV18 and J usage is TRBJ1-2; 8 positions match TRBD1. V was pared by 2 bases and J by 5 bases, with 4 bases of the junction left unmatched. Germline V gives CDR1 KGHSH, CDR2 LQKENI. This CDR3 is built from 14 residues. CDR3: CASSPDTGGYGYTF. The CDR3 DNA reads TGTGCCAGCTCACCAGATACAGGGGGATATGGCTACACCTTC.

The chain links TRBV19 to TRBJ1-2; tentatively, D is TRBD1 (6 bases). Germline lookup yields CDR1 LNHDA and CDR2 SQIVND (reference sequence). The ends were cut back, 4 bases at V and 5 bases at J, with 8 bases in the middle. The CDR3 covers 12 residues. In DNA form, the CDR3 reads TGTGCCAGTAGTACAGGGGAATATGGCTACACCTTC. It translates to CASSTGEYGYTF. The full variable domain, with the rest looked up from reference TRBV19 and TRBJ1-2, is DGGITQSPKYLFRKEGQNVTLSCEQNLNHDAMYWYRQDPGQGLRLIYYSQIVNDFQKGDIAEGYSVSREKKESFPLTVTSAQKNPTAFYLCASSTGEYGYTFGSGTRLTVV.

V usage is TRBV6-5 and J usage is TRBJ1-5; a weak D match, TRBD1 (5 bases). Germline CDR1 reads MNHEY; CDR2 reads SVGAGI. The CDR3 has 15 residues. Trimming shortened V by 1 base and J by 6 bases, and 13 bases separated the two germline ends. CDR3 sequence: CASSYFTGHSQPQHF. CDR3 nucleotide sequence: TGTGCCAGCAGTTACTTTACAGGTCATAGTCAGCCCCAGCATTTT.

This clone was counted once. CDR3 sequence: CASIRGGQGGGYTF. CDR3 DNA sequence: TGTGCCAGCATCAGAGGAGGACAGGGAGGTGGCTACACCTTC. V is TRBV6-5 and J is TRBJ1-2; 8 nucleotides agree with TRBD1. The CDR3 has 14 residues. The germline CDR1 and CDR2 sequences are MNHEY and SVGAGI. V dropped 7 bases and J dropped 7; count of bases not matched to a gene: 11.

The chain employs TRBV3-1 (or the pseudogene TRBV3-2) and TRBJ2-5, with D hard to call. CDR1 is LGHDT, CDR2 YNNKEL, per germline (reference sequence). Trimming left V 4 bases short and J 4 bases short, with 7 bases between. The CDR3 extends over 12 amino acids. CDR3 sequence (DNA): TGTGCCAGCAGCCTTTCGTCAGAGACCCAGTACTTC. As protein: CASSLSSETQYF.